Listed below are T cell receptor beta chains from one sample, sequenced in a study of shared T cell receptors in the human thymus. Only in-frame clones appear in the TCRdb table, and some are missing; sequencing was by immunoSEQ multiplex PCR. The top ten clones hold 0.0095% to 0.011% of a sample with about 610,000 clones, roughly 90% of them seen once. These data also featured in a second study, about human thymus T cells.

Sequenced: thymocytes. The source of these receptors is a boy less than two years old with a congenital heart defect. Both conserved end residues are part of each CDR3. The D gene is left open where the match is weak. Size is stated for part of the rows, as once, few or many counts, or as a class when the clone is expanded.

cdr3_length j_call v_call clone_size d_call cdr3_nt cdr3_aa
16 TRBJ2-5 TRBV29-1 - TRBD2 TGCAGCGTTGTGCCTTCTAGCGGGAGGGGGCAAGAGACCCAGTACTTC CSVVPSSGRGQETQYF
13 TRBJ1-5 TRBV6-4 - TRBD1 TGTGCCAGCAGTCCCAGGGGGAATCAGCCCCAGCATTTT CASSPRGNQPQHF
13 TRBJ2-3 TRBV19 - - TGTGCCAGTACAGCGGCTAGCACAGATACGCAGTATTTT CASTAASTDTQYF
17 TRBJ2-2 TRBV2 - TRBD2 TGTGCCAGCGCGGGACTCACTAGCGGGGCCAACACCGGGGAGCTGTTTTTT CASAGLTSGANTGELFF
21 TRBJ2-7 TRBV27 - TRBD2 TGTGCCAGCAGTTTATTTGGACATGACACGGGACTAGCGGGAGGTACCTACGAGCAGTACTTC CASSLFGHDTGLAGGTYEQYF
14 TRBJ2-5 TRBV6-6 - TRBD2 TGTGCCAGCCATGGAGTAGCGGGAGAAGAGACCCAGTACTTC CASHGVAGEETQYF
13 TRBJ2-1 TRBV5-4 - TRBD2 TGTGCCAGCAGCAAGGGACTAGTCGATGAGCAGTTCTTC CASSKGLVDEQFF
15 TRBJ2-1 TRBV5-4 - TRBD2 TGTGCCAGCAGCTACACTAGCGGGAGAGGCAATGAGCAGTTCTTC CASSYTSGRGNEQFF
21 TRBJ2-7 TRBV27 - TRBD1 TGTGCCAGCAGTTTATCCCACCCCCCCGGGACAGGGAGTGCGCGGCTACAAGAGCAGTACTTC CASSLSHPPGTGSARLQEQYF
17 TRBJ2-1 TRBV11-3 - TRBD2 TGTGCCAGCAGCCCAGAGTTGGCTAGCGGGAGGAACAATGAGCAGTTCTTC CASSPELASGRNNEQFF
14 TRBJ1-5 TRBV30 - - TGTGCCTGGAGTGTACCCCGCAGGCCTCAGCCCCAGCATTTT CAWSVPRRPQPQHF
13 TRBJ2-3 TRBV9 few - TGTGCCAGCAGCGTAGGGGGCCTAGATACGCAGTATTTT CASSVGGLDTQYF
13 TRBJ2-7 TRBV19 few - TGTGCCAGTAGTATTGAGCTCTCCTACGAGCAGTACTTC CASSIELSYEQYF
16 TRBJ2-3 TRBV10-3 - TRBD1 TGTGCCATCAGGATACCCACAGGGGGCGGCGCAGATACGCAGTATTTT CAIRIPTGGGADTQYF
11 TRBJ2-7 TRBV10-1 - - TGCGCCTGCAACAGGCCGAGCGAGCAGTACTTC CACNRPSEQYF
16 TRBJ2-7 TRBV7-6 - TRBD2 TGTGCCAGCAGCTTACGGACTAGCGGGAGTAGGTACGAGCAGTACTTC CASSLRTSGSRYEQYF
16 TRBJ1-2 TRBV18 once - TGTGCCAGCTCACCACCGGCCGCAGGGGATCGCTATGGCTACACCTTC CASSPPAAGDRYGYTF
15 TRBJ1-1 TRBV10-1 - - TGCGCCAGCAGTCGGCCTCTGGGGAGGGCCCGGGGAGCTTTCTTT CASSRPLGRARGAFF
15 TRBJ2-1 TRBV27 - - TGTGCCAGCAGCCACTCTAGCCCCCGGTCCAATGAGCAGTTCTTC CASSHSSPRSNEQFF
14 TRBJ2-7 TRBV5-8 once - TGTGCCAGCAGCGCCCGGACTCGACCCTACGAGCAGTACTTC CASSARTRPYEQYF
13 TRBJ2-7 TRBV5-4 - - TGTGCCAGCAGCCCGGGACTCCCTTACGAGCAGTACTTC CASSPGLPYEQYF
12 TRBJ2-1 TRBV7-2 - - TGTGCCAGCAGCTTCATCGGCAGGGAGCAGTTCTTC CASSFIGREQFF
16 TRBJ2-7 TRBV7-8 - - TGTGCCAGCAGCCTGAACCGGAAGAACTACTCCTACGAGCAGTACTTC CASSLNRKNYSYEQYF
12 TRBJ1-2 TRBV27 - TRBD1 TGTGCCAGCAGTTCGAGACAGGGGGGCTACACCTTC CASSSRQGGYTF
20 TRBJ2-3 TRBV7-6 - - TGTGCCAGCAGCTTAACGGTGCGGGCTCTAAGGAATGGGGACACAGATACGCAGTATTTT CASSLTVRALRNGDTDTQYF
16 TRBJ2-7 TRBV4-1 - TRBD2 TGCGCCAGCAGCCCCGGCGTTGGACTAGCGATGTACGAGCAGTACTTC CASSPGVGLAMYEQYF
21 TRBJ2-7 TRBV27 once TRBD2 TGTGCCAGCAGTCCCTCCCCCACAGGACTAGCGGGGGGCGGGAGCTCCTACGAGCAGTACTTC CASSPSPTGLAGGGSSYEQYF
15 TRBJ2-7 TRBV5-1 - TRBD2 TGCGCCAGCAGCACCCAACTAGCGGTAGAGTGGGAGCAGTACTTC CASSTQLAVEWEQYF
15 TRBJ1-2 TRBV5-1 - TRBD1 TGCGCCAGCAGCGGAAGGGACAGGGAGGAGTATGGCTACACCTTC CASSGRDREEYGYTF
17 TRBJ1-1 TRBV5-1 - TRBD1 TGCGCCAGCAGCTTGGGGGGGACAGGGTTGATGAACACTGAAGCTTTCTTT CASSLGGTGLMNTEAFF
16 TRBJ2-5 TRBV11-3 - TRBD2 TGTGCCAGCGCCAGCTCGGCCTGGCGGGAGGGTGAGACCCAGTACTTC CASASSAWREGETQYF
16 TRBJ2-3 TRBV6-5 - TRBD1 TGTGCCAGCAGTTACTCCGGACAGGGTTGTTCATATACGCAGTATTTT CASSYSGQGCSYTQYF
16 TRBJ2-7 TRBV29-1 - TRBD2 TGCAGCGTTGGGTCGTGTAGCGGGGACCTCTCCTACGAGCAGTACTTC CSVGSCSGDLSYEQYF
14 TRBJ1-1 TRBV6-1 - TRBD1 TGTGCCAGCACCCCGGACAGGGAGGGCACTGAAGCTTTCTTT CASTPDREGTEAFF
13 TRBJ2-1 TRBV28 once - TGTGCCAGCAGTTTTTTCAGGTACAATGAGCAGTTCTTC CASSFFRYNEQFF
13 TRBJ2-7 TRBV30 once - TGTGCCTGGAGTGTGCGGGGTTTCCACGAGCAGTACTTC CAWSVRGFHEQYF
14 TRBJ2-1 TRBV5-6 - - TGTGCCAGCAGCTTGTGGGAGACCTACAATGAGCAGTTCTTC CASSLWETYNEQFF
15 TRBJ2-5 TRBV7-7 - TRBD2 TGTGCTAGCAGCTTAGCGGGGGGGGAGTCAGAGACCCAGTACTTC CASSLAGGESETQYF
16 TRBJ1-5 TRBV19 - TRBD1 TGTGCCAGTAGTATTTGGAGGGGGCAGAGCAATCAGCCCCAGCATTTT CASSIWRGQSNQPQHF
16 TRBJ2-1 TRBV27 - - TGTGCCAGCAGGTGGGGGGGCAGGGGCAGCTACAATGAGCAGTTCTTC CASRWGGRGSYNEQFF
13 TRBJ2-1 TRBV27 - TRBD1 TGTGCCAGCAGTGCGGACAGGGCCCATGAGCAGTTCTTC CASSADRAHEQFF
15 TRBJ2-1 TRBV6-5 once - TGTGCCAGCAGTTACTCGAGTAGTTCTACCAATGAGCAGTTCTTC CASSYSSSSTNEQFF
14 TRBJ2-1 TRBV19 - - TGTGCCAGTAGTATAGGTCTAGCGCGCAATGAGCAGTTCTTC CASSIGLARNEQFF
16 TRBJ1-5 TRBV28 - - TGTGCCAGCATCTTAAAGGAACAGGTCTCCAATCAGCCCCAGCATTTT CASILKEQVSNQPQHF
17 TRBJ2-7 TRBV11-2 - TRBD2 TGTGCCAGCAGCTTAGGGCTAGCGGGTCTGAGCTCCTACGAGCAGTACTTC CASSLGLAGLSSYEQYF